The source of this T cell receptor (beta chain) is a study of cytomegalovirus exposure and HLA in healthy donors. Each donor was healthy, and each was a bone marrow donor. This CDR3 region has 19 residues. The J segment lost 4 bases and the V segment lost 5 bases, leaving 23 bases of the junction unmatched. CDR1 MNHEY and CDR2 SMNVEV come from the germline V gene (reference sequence). As regards this clone: The same CDR3 also results from other DNA sequences found in this sample.

PCR involved 60 Vbeta and 13 Jbeta primers. Using immunoSEQ multiplex PCR, the repertoire was profiled, and TCRdb retains in-frame clones only, with some absent. The sample lists more than 95,000 clones, 65% to 90% occurring once. V usage is TRBV27 and J usage is TRBJ2-7, with 7 bases identical to TRBD1. This sequence originates from a man aged 25 to 45 in good health and CMV-seropositive. Sequencing used PBMCs. For the CDR3, the DNA is TGTGCCAGCAGTCCTACCTCCCTCCAGACAGGGTTAACCTTGTACGAGCAGTACTTC. Translating it yields CASSPTSLQTGLTLYEQYF.